This TCR beta chain came from a study of identical twins. Trimming took 0 bases from V and 13 from J, leaving 10 bases between them. Per the germline V gene, CDR1 is MNHNS and CDR2 is SASEGT. There are 12 residues in the CDR3. The table lists this clonotype with a few counts. Its antigen remains unidentified. Study-wide results and caveats: Twins' excess sharing was less marked for out-of-frame beta sequences.

TCRdb re-derived calls from the 5' RACE reads in MiXCR, one entry per CDR3 protein. The sample lists hundreds of thousands of distinct CDR3 sequences; about 20% were seen once. These data are also associated with another study on T cells expressing NK-cell markers. That paper notes: Sorting was restricted to alpha-beta TCR T cells by an anti-gamma-delta TCR antibody in several experiments. Over 5 donors carried dominant NKG2C+ clonotypes that made up roughly 1.0-7.0% of their CD8+ T cells.

The chain uses TRBV6-1 and TRBJ2-1; D is unclear. The sequence was collected from a woman aged 18-35 years in good health. The source material was PBMCs. For the CDR3, the DNA is TGTGCCAGCAGTGAAGCGCTAGATCCTCAGTTCTTC. Its translation is CASSEALDPQFF.